Below, one TCR beta chain is given with its context. Its antigen is not known. The record originates from a study of T cell responses to AZD1222 COVID-19 vaccine. Study conclusions and caveats: There were mostly white British donors and more females than males, and clonal diversity was possibly underestimated.

The repertoire was sequenced with immunoSEQ multiplex PCR; TCRdb's copy has only in-frame clones and lacks some. The sample contains under 150,000 clones, about nine tenths of which appear only once. This CDR3 is 13 amino acids long. With 5 bases removed from V and 2 bases from J, the gap between germline ends came to 9 bases. The germline gives CDR1 MDHEN, CDR2 SYDVKM. The TCR sequence derives from an adult in good health. The source was peripheral blood, collected on day 0 of AZD1222 vaccination. The rearrangement uses TRBV28 and TRBJ1-2; no clear D. The DNA of the CDR3 is TGTGCCAGCAGTGGGGTCGGCAACTATGGCTACACCTTC. It translates to CASSGVGNYGYTF.